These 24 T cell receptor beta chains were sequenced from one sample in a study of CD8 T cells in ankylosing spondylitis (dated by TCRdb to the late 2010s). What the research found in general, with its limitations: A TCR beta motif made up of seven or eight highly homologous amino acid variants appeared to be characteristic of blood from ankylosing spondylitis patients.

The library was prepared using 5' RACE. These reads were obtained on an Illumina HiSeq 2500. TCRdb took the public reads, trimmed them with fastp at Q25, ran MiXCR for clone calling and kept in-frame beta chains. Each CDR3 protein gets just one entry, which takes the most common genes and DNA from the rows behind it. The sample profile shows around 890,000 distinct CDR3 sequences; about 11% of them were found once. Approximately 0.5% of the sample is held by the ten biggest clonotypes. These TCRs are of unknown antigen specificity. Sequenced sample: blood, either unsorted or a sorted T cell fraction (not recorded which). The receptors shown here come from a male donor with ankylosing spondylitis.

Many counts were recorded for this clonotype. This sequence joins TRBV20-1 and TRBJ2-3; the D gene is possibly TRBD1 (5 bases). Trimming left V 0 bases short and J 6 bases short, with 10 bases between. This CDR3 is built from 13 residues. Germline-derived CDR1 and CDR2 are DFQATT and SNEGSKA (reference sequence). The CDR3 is CSARDVGVDTQYF. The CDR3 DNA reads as TGCAGTGCTAGAGACGTAGGGGTGGATACGCAGTATTTT.

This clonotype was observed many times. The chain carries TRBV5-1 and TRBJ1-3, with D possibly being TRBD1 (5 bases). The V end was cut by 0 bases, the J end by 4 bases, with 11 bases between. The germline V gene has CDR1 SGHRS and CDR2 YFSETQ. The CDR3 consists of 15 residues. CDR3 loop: CASSLDRGRGNTIYF. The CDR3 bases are TGCGCCAGCAGCTTGGATCGGGGGAGAGGAAACACCATATATTTT. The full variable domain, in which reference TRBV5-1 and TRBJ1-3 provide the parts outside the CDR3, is KAGVTQTPRYLIKTRGQQVTLSCSPISGHRSVSWYQQTPGQGLQFLFEYFSETQRNKGNFPGRFSGRQFSNSRSEMNVSTLELGDSALYLCASSLDRGRGNTIYFGEGSWLTVV.

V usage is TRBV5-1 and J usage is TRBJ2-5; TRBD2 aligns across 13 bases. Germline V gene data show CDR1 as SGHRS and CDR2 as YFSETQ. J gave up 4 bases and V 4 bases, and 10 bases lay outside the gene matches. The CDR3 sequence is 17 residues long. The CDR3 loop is CASSARLAGGGRETQYF. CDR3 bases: TGCGCCAGCAGCGCCAGACTAGCGGGAGGCGGGCGAGAGACCCAGTACTTC.

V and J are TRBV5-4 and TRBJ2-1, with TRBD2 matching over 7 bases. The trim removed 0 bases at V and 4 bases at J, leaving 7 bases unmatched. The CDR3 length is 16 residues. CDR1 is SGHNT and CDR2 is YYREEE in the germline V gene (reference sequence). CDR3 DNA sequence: TGTGCCAGCAGCTTGGGTCTAGCGGTCGTTTACAATGAGCAGTTCTTC. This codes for CASSLGLAVVYNEQFF.

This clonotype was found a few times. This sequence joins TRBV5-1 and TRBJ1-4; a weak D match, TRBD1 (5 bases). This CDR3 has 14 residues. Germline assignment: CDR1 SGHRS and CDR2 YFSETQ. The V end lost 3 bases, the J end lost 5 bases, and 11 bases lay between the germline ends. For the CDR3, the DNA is TGCGCCAGCAGCTCTGACAGCCGCAATGAAAAACTGTTTTTT. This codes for CASSSDSRNEKLFF.

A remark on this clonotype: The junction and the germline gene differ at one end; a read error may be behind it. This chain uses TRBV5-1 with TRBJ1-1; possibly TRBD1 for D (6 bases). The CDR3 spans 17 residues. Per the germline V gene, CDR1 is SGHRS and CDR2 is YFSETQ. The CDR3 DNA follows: TGCGCCAGCAGCCCTATCACAGGGAATTTGGTGAAAACTGAAGCTTTCTTT. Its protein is CASSPITGNLVKTEAFF.

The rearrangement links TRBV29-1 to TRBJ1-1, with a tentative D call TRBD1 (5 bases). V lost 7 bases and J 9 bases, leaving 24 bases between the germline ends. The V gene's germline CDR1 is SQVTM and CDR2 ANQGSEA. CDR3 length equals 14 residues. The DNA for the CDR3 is TGCAGCGCTCATAGCGGGGTTGGGGACGGGAAAGCTTTCTTT. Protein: CSAHSGVGDGKAFF.

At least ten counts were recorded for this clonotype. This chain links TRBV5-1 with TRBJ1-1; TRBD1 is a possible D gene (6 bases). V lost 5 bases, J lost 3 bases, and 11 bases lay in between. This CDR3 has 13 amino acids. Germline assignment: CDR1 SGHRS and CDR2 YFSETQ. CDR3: CASSWTDDTEAFF. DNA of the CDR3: TGCGCCAGCAGTTGGACAGATGACACTGAAGCTTTCTTT.

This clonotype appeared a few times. CDR3 sequence reads: CSARGGTNQETQYF. The CDR3 DNA sequence: TGCAGTGCTAGAGGGGGGACAAACCAAGAGACCCAGTACTTC. The genes are TRBV20-1 and TRBJ2-5; possibly TRBD1 for D (6 bases). The CDR3 totals 14 residues. V was cut by 1 base and J by 0 bases, with 9 bases left in between. Per the germline V gene, CDR1 is DFQATT and CDR2 is SNEGSKA (reference sequence).

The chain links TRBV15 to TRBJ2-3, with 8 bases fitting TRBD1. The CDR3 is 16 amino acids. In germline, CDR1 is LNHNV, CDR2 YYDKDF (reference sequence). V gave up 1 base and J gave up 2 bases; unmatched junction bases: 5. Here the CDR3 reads CATSRARTGNTDTQYF. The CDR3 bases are TGTGCCACCAGCAGAGCCAGGACAGGGAACACAGATACGCAGTATTTT.

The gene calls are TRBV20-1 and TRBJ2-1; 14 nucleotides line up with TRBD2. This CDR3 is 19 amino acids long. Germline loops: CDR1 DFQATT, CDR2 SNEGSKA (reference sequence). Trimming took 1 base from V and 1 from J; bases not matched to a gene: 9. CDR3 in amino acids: CSARGATGLAGVSYNEQFF. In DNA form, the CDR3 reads TGCAGTGCTAGAGGCGCAACGGGACTAGCGGGAGTTTCCTACAATGAGCAGTTCTTC.

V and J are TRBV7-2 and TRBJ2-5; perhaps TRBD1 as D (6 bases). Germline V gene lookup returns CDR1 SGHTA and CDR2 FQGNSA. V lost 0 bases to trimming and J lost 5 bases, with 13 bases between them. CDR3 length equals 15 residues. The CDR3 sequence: CASSLARKRGETQYF. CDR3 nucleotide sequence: TGTGCCAGCAGCTTAGCGCGGAAAAGGGGGGAGACCCAGTACTTC.

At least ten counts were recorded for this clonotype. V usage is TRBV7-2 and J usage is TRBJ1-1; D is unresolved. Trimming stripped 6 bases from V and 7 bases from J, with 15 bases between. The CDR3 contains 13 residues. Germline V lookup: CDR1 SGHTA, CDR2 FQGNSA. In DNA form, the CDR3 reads TGTGCCAGCAGTTACCGAAGGGAGGTTGAAGCTTTCTTT. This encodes CASSYRREVEAFF.

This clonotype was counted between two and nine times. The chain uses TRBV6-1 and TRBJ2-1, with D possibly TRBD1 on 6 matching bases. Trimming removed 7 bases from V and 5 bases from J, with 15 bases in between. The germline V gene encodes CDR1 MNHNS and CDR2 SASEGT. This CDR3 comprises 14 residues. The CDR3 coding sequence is TGTGCCAGCAACGGGGACATAGTGAACAATGAGCAGTTCTTC. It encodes CASNGDIVNNEQFF.

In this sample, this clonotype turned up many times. CDR3 bases: TGCAGTGCTGGGAGGTCTCTTTACGAGCAGTACTTC. Protein sequence: CSAGRSLYEQYF. The gene calls are TRBV20-1 and TRBJ2-7, with D possibly matching TRBD2 (6 bases). In germline, CDR1 is DFQATT, CDR2 SNEGSKA (reference sequence). V lost 5 bases and J lost 4, with 12 bases in between. This CDR3 has 12 amino acids.

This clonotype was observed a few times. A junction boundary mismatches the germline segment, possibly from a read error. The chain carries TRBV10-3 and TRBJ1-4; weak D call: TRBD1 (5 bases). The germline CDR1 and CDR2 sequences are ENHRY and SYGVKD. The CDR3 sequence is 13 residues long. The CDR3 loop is CAIGRDAYERLFF. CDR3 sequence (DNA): TGTGCCATCGGCCGGGACGCCTATGAAAGACTGTTTTTT.

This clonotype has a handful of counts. The CDR3 sequence is CATASPDRFFYNEQFF. Written as DNA, the CDR3 is TGTGCCACCGCATCCCCGGACAGGTTTTTCTACAATGAGCAGTTCTTC. The chain links TRBV15 to TRBJ2-1, with 7 nucleotides matching TRBD1. The CDR3 has 16 amino acids. The trim removed 8 bases at V and 3 bases at J, leaving 13 bases unmatched. Germline CDR1 and CDR2: LNHNV and YYDKDF (reference sequence).

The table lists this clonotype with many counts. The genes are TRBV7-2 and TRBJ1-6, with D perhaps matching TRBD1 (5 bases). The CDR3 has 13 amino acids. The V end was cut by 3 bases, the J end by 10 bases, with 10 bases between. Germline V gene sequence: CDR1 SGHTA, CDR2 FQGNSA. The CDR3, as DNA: TGTGCCAGCAGCTTTCGACAGAGATCACCCCTCCACTTT. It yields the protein CASSFRQRSPLHF.

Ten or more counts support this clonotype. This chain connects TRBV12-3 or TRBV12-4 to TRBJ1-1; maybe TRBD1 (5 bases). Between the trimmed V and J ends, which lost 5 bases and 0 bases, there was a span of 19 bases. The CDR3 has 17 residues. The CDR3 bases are TGTGCCAGCAGTCTGGCCGGGGGGATATGGATGAACACTGAAGCTTTCTTT. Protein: CASSLAGGIWMNTEAFF.

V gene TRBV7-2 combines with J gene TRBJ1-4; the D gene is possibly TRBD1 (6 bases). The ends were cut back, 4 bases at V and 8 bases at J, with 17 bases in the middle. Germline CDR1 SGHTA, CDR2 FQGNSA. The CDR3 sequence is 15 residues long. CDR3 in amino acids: CASSYRPGAWEKLFF. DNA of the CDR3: TGTGCCAGCAGCTACCGACCAGGGGCTTGGGAAAAACTGTTTTTT.

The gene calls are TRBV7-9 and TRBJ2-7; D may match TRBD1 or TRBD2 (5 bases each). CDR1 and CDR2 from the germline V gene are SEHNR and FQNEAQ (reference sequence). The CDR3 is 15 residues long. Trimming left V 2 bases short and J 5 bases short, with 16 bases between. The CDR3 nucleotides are TGTGCCAGCAGCTTATTCCGGGGACGTTTTAACGAGCAGTACTTC. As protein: CASSLFRGRFNEQYF. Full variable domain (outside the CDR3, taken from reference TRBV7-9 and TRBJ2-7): DTGVSQNPRHKITKRGQNVTFRCDPISEHNRLYWYRQTLGQGPEFLTYFQNEAQLEKSRLLSDRFSAERPKGSFSTLEIQRTEQGDSAMYLCASSLFRGRFNEQYFGPGTRLTVT.

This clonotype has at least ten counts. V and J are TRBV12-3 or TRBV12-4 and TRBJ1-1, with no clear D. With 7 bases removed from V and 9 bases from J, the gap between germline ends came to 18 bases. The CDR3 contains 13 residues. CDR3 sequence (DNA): TGTGCCAGCACTCTCCGCCAGGAGAGTCAAGCTTTCTTT. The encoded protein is CASTLRQESQAFF.

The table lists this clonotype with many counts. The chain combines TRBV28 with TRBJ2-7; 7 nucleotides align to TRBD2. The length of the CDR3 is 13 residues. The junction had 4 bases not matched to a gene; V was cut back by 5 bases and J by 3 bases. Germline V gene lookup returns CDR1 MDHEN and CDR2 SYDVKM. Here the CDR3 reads CASSGGGSYEQYF. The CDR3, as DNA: TGTGCCAGCAGTGGTGGCGGGAGCTACGAGCAGTACTTC.

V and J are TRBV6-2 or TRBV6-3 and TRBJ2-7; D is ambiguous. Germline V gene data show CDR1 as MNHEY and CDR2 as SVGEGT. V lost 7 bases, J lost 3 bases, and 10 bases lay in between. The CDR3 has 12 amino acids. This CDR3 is CASTNRVYEQYF. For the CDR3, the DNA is TGTGCCAGCACCAACCGGGTCTACGAGCAGTACTTC.